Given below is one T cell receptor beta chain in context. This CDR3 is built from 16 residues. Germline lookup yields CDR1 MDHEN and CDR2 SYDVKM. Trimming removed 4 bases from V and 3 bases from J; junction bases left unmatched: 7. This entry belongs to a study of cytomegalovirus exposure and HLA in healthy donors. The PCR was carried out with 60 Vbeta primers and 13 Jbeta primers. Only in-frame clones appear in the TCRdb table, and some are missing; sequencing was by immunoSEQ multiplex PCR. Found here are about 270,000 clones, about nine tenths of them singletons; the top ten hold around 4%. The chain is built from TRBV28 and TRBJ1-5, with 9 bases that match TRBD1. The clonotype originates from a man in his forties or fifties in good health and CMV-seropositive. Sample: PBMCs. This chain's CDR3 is CASSSAGTGPNQPQHF. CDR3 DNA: TGTGCCAGCAGTTCAGCCGGGACAGGGCCCAATCAGCCCCAGCATTTT. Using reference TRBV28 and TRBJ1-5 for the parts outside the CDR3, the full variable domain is DVKVTQSSRYLVKRTGEKVFLECVQDMDHENMFWYRQDPGLGLRLIYFSYDVKMKEKGDIPEGYSVSREKKERFSLILESASTNQTSMYLCASSSAGTGPNQPQHFGDGTRLSIL.